The TCR beta chain under discussion was sequenced for a study of shared clonotypes between healthy human individuals. Study-wide results and caveats: With a handful of donors compared, 5% to 5.5% of naive CD4 clonotypes were shared.

Study processing details: In the immunoSEQ data, sequences were junction-only and lacked quality scores, so filtering differed. Profiling relied on immunoSEQ multiplex PCR, and the TCRdb table lists in-frame clones only, not all of them. From that table come the V and J calls and clone size; the DNA was used to work out D and trimming. Counted here are some 790,000 clones, 72% occurring once; the ten biggest clones make up around 1.7%. The CDR3 is 15 amino acids. V lost 5 bases to trimming and J lost 3 bases, with 14 bases between them. Germline V gives CDR1 SGHTA, CDR2 FQGNSA. Details on this clone: Its target is unknown.

V and J are TRBV7-2 and TRBJ1-5; TRBD1 might be the D (5 bases). The sequenced material came from memory CD4+ T cells sorted from blood. Regarding subset: CD45RA-negative fraction. This clonotype was sampled from a woman aged 25 to 39 in good health. CDR3 DNA sequence: TGTGCCAGCAGCGAAGGGGCGCTTACCAATCAGCCCCAGCATTTT. It specifies CASSEGALTNQPQHF.